The 28 T cell receptor beta chains reported below all come from one sample, sequenced in a study of T-cell memory formation after mild COVID-19. TCRdb redid the calling of the 5' RACE reads with MiXCR, one entry per CDR3 protein. The sample has some 450,000 distinct CDR3 sequences; 15% to 20% are singletons. Sequencing was carried out using PBMCs or a T cell subset sorted from them (not recorded which). Every receptor here comes from an adult woman who had mild COVID-19 (a few samples of this study predate the infection). Cell type and time point are not known.

There are a few counts of this clonotype. V usage is TRBV5-1 and J usage is TRBJ1-1, with D uncertain. The CDR3 has 13 residues. Per the germline V gene, CDR1 is SGHRS and CDR2 is YFSETQ. V was pared by 0 bases and J by 10 bases, with 13 bases between. CDR3 protein: CASSLEPTLAAFF. The CDR3 region has the DNA TGCGCCAGCAGCTTGGAACCTACCCTTGCAGCTTTCTTT.

The J gene is TRBJ1-1, the V gene TRBV9, with D tentatively TRBD1 (6 bases). V was pared by 0 bases and J by 5 bases, with 20 bases between. Looked up from germline, CDR1 is SGDLS and CDR2 is YYNGEE. The CDR3 is made up of 17 amino acids. The CDR3 sequence is CASSVGRGGGGRTEAFF. The CDR3 DNA follows: TGTGCCAGCAGCGTAGGCCGAGGGGGGGGTGGTAGGACTGAAGCTTTCTTT.

This clonotype was picked up a small number of times. This chain uses TRBV14 with TRBJ2-1; TRBD2 matches at 11 bases. Trimming took 2 bases from V and 9 from J; bases not matched to a gene: 12. Germline values: CDR1 SGHDN, CDR2 FVKESK. This CDR3 is built from 17 residues. This chain's CDR3 is CASSQLSSGGYRSEQFF. The CDR3 DNA sequence: TGTGCCAGCAGCCAACTTTCTAGCGGGGGGTATCGAAGTGAGCAGTTCTTC.

The V call is TRBV4-1, the J call TRBJ2-1; D tentatively reads TRBD1 or TRBD2 (5 bases each). Trimming removed 4 bases from V and 8 bases from J, with 18 bases in between. Per the germline V gene, CDR1 is MGHRA and CDR2 is YSYEKL. The CDR3 totals 15 residues. CDR3 residues: CASSRMGEQGYEQFF. The CDR3 DNA sequence: TGCGCCAGCAGCCGCATGGGGGAGCAGGGCTATGAGCAGTTCTTC.

This clonotype has more than one count but fewer than ten. The chain combines TRBV4-3 with TRBJ1-2; no firm D call. V was cut by 1 base and J by 4 bases, with 10 bases left in between. The CDR3 totals 14 residues. Germline loops: CDR1 LGHNA, CDR2 YSLEER. CDR3: CASSQGDGSYGYTF. Here the CDR3 DNA reads TGCGCCAGCAGCCAAGGCGACGGATCCTATGGCTACACCTTC.

This clonotype showed up just a few times. This chain links TRBV7-6 with TRBJ2-2; possibly TRBD2 for D (6 bases). The V gene's germline CDR1 is SGHVS and CDR2 FNYEAQ. The germline V and J ends were trimmed by 5 bases and 4 bases, with 17 bases remaining between them. The CDR3 length is 16 residues. The DNA of the CDR3 is TGTGCCAGCAGCCCCCGGGGTAGCGGTCCCACCGGGGAGCTGTTTTTT. This encodes CASSPRGSGPTGELFF.

There are a few counts of this clonotype. The genes are TRBV12-3 or TRBV12-4 and TRBJ2-5, with 10 bases lining up with TRBD2. Trimming took 4 bases from V and 5 from J; bases not matched to a gene: 7. The CDR3 runs 15 residues. The CDR3 nucleotides read TGTGCCAGCAGTTCAATAGCGGGGGGCGGGGAGACCCAGTACTTC. It codes for CASSSIAGGGETQYF.

This clonotype turned up a few times. This chain connects TRBV25-1 to TRBJ1-1; D unresolved. The V end was cut by 4 bases, the J end by 11 bases, with 14 bases between. From germline, CDR1 is MGHDK and CDR2 SYGVNS. The CDR3 is made up of 12 amino acids. Here the CDR3 DNA reads TGTGCCAGCAGTGCCCTGGGGAGGATGGCTTTCTTT. Its protein product is CASSALGRMAFF.

J is TRBJ2-7 and V is TRBV15, with TRBD2 matching over 7 bases. Germline assignment: CDR1 LNHNV and CDR2 YYDKDF (reference sequence). There are 15 residues in the CDR3. J was trimmed by 5 bases and V by 0 bases; bases with no gene match: 7. The CDR3 DNA reads as TGTGCCACCAGCAGAGATCCTGGGGGGGAAAACGAGCAGTACTTC. Translated: CATSRDPGGENEQYF. The whole variable domain, remainder taken from reference TRBV15 and TRBJ2-7, is DAMVIQNPRYQVTQFGKPVTLSCSQTLNHNVMYWYQQKSSQAPKLLFHYYDKDFNNEADTPDNFQSRRPNTSFCFLDIRSPGLGDTAMYLCATSRDPGGENEQYFGPGTRLTVT.

This clonotype came up a few times. The chain combines TRBV5-1 with TRBJ2-5, with 11 bases fitting TRBD2. J lost 4 bases, V lost 0 bases, and 8 bases had no gene match. The CDR3 has 17 amino acids. Germline assignment: CDR1 SGHRS and CDR2 YFSETQ. The CDR3 reads CASSLATSGSDRETQYF. In DNA form, the CDR3 reads TGCGCCAGCAGCTTGGCCACTAGCGGGAGTGATCGAGAGACCCAGTACTTC.

J is TRBJ1-5 and V is TRBV6-2 or TRBV6-3, with TRBD1 matching 9 bases. The ends lost 7 bases at V and 5 bases at J; junction bases unmatched: 3. Germline V gene sequence: CDR1 MNHEY, CDR2 SVGEGT. CDR3 size: 13 residues. The CDR3 DNA reads TGTGCCAGCATGGGACAGGGAGATCAGCCCCAGCATTTT. Translating it yields CASMGQGDQPQHF.

The chain uses TRBV24-1 and TRBJ1-1; D not resolved. Germline CDR1 reads KGHDR; CDR2 reads SFDVKD. Deletions cut 2 bases from V and 5 bases from J, with 14 bases between. The CDR3 has 15 residues. CDR3 coding DNA: TGTGCCACCAGTGATTCTCGGAAAAGGGTGACTGAAGCTTTCTTT. Its translation: CATSDSRKRVTEAFF.

This clonotype was counted only a few times. The rearrangement links TRBV7-9 to TRBJ2-7; no clear D. The germline gives CDR1 SEHNR, CDR2 FQNEAQ (reference sequence). The V end lost 6 bases, the J end lost 6 bases, and 12 bases lay between the germline ends. The CDR3 covers 12 residues. The CDR3: CASRADGSEQYF. CDR3 nucleotide sequence: TGTGCCAGCAGGGCAGACGGGTCCGAGCAGTACTTC.

This rearrangement joins TRBV2 to TRBJ2-2, with a weak D call TRBD1 (6 bases). CDR1 and CDR2 (germline): SNHLY, FYNNEI. Trimming stripped 6 bases from V and 3 bases from J, with 14 bases between. This CDR3 spans 15 amino acids. The CDR3 DNA reads as TGTGCCAGCAGCGTACAGGGATTGGACACCGGGGAGCTGTTTTTT. Protein: CASSVQGLDTGELFF.

This clonotype was found a few times. The chain uses TRBV7-9 and TRBJ1-1, with D hard to call. Looked up from germline, CDR1 is SEHNR and CDR2 is FQNEAQ (reference sequence). Trimming stripped 3 bases from V and 0 bases from J, with 11 bases between. The CDR3 spans 15 residues. CDR3 sequence (DNA): TGTGCCAGCAGCTTGCCAGACGGACTGAACACTGAAGCTTTCTTT. Translated: CASSLPDGLNTEAFF.

This clonotype was observed a handful of times. The chain's CDR3 is CAWDQGNTEAFF. The CDR3 DNA follows: TGTGCCTGGGACCAGGGGAACACTGAAGCTTTCTTT. J is TRBJ1-1 and V is TRBV30; the D gene is possibly TRBD1 (5 bases). Germline CDR1 and CDR2: GTSNPN and SVGIG (reference sequence). V lost 5 bases to trimming and J lost 1 base, with 8 bases between them. CDR3 size: 12 residues.

A few counts support this clonotype. The rearrangement uses TRBV9 and TRBJ1-2; 10 bases fit TRBD1. The junction had 9 bases not matched to a gene; V was cut back by 5 bases and J by 8 bases. The CDR3 length is 14 residues. CDR1 SGDLS and CDR2 YYNGEE come from the germline V gene. CDR3 in amino acids: CASSLVGTGEGYTF. CDR3 sequence (DNA): TGTGCCAGCAGTCTCGTAGGGACAGGGGAAGGCTACACCTTC.

The CDR3 sequence: CASSVGAGHTDTQYF. The CDR3 nucleotides are TGTGCCAGCAGCGTAGGGGCGGGACACACAGATACGCAGTATTTT. The chain uses TRBV9 and TRBJ2-3; perhaps D is TRBD1 or TRBD2 (6 bases each). This CDR3 is 15 amino acids long. V was trimmed by 0 bases and J by 2 bases, leaving 10 bases between them. Germline V CDR1 and CDR2: SGDLS, YYNGEE.

The chain carries TRBV7-6 and TRBJ2-1; TRBD2 matches at 11 bases. With V trimmed by 5 bases and J by 9 bases, 15 bases remained unmatched. CDR3 size: 17 residues. Germline assignment: CDR1 SGHVS and CDR2 FNYEAQ. The CDR3 coding sequence is TGTGCCAGCAGCCCCGGGGTAGCGGGGGGGCCGCTTAGTGAGCAGTTCTTC. Translating it yields CASSPGVAGGPLSEQFF. The variable domain in full, with the rest retrieved from reference TRBV7-6 and TRBJ2-1, is GAGVSQSPRYKVTKRGQDVALRCDPISGHVSLYWYRQALGQGPEFLTYFNYEAQQDKSGLPNDRFSAERPEGSISTLTIQRTEQRDSAMYRCASSPGVAGGPLSEQFFGPGTRLTVL.

The V gene is TRBV29-1, the J gene TRBJ1-1; D is unclear. The CDR3 extends over 12 amino acids. The germline V and J ends were trimmed by 7 bases and 6 bases, with 15 bases remaining between them. Germline CDR1 reads SQVTM; CDR2 reads ANQGSEA. Written as DNA, the CDR3 is TGCAGCGCTCTGGACCAGCGGCCTGAAGCTTTCTTT. Its translation: CSALDQRPEAFF. The variable domain in full, completed from reference TRBV29-1 and TRBJ1-1, reads SAVISQKPSRDICQRGTSLTIQCQVDSQVTMMFWYRQQPGQSLTLIATANQGSEATYESGFVIDKFPISRPNLTFSTLTVSNMSPEDSSIYLCSALDQRPEAFFGQGTRLTVV.

The CDR3 nucleotides are TGCAGTGCCGCAGATCGGACGGGAGGAAACACCATATATTTT. Amino acid sequence: CSAADRTGGNTIYF. This chain connects TRBV20-1 to TRBJ1-3, with unresolved D. CDR1 DFQATT and CDR2 SNEGSKA come from the germline V gene (reference sequence). Deletions cut 6 bases from V and 4 bases from J, with 16 bases between. The CDR3 extends over 14 amino acids.

This clonotype was detected a few times. V usage is TRBV4-2 and J usage is TRBJ2-1; 8 nucleotides line up with TRBD2. V lost 1 base and J lost 8; bases outside the gene matches: 10. Germline V lookup: CDR1 LGHNA, CDR2 YNFKEQ. The CDR3 contains 16 residues. This CDR3 is CASSQVIRGRLYEQFF. DNA of the CDR3: TGTGCCAGCAGCCAAGTTATTCGCGGGAGGCTTTATGAGCAGTTCTTC.

This clonotype was seen repeatedly, ten times or more. The gene calls are TRBV24-1 and TRBJ2-1, with 8 positions matching TRBD1. Per the germline V gene, CDR1 is KGHDR and CDR2 is SFDVKD. There are 17 residues in the CDR3. J lost 0 bases, V lost 5 bases, and 8 bases had no gene match. CDR3 bases: TGTGCCACCAGTGGCCCTGACAGGGGTAGCTCCTACAATGAGCAGTTCTTC. This codes for CATSGPDRGSSYNEQFF.

V usage is TRBV5-1 and J usage is TRBJ2-3, with 9 bases lining up with TRBD1. Germline V lookup: CDR1 SGHRS, CDR2 YFSETQ. The V gene end was trimmed by 4 bases and the J gene end by 4 bases; junction bases not matched to a gene: 7. The CDR3 covers 15 residues. The CDR3 coding sequence is TGCGCCAGCAGCGACGGGACAGGGCAAGCAGATACGCAGTATTTT. Translating gives CASSDGTGQADTQYF.

The V and J genes are TRBV6-5 and TRBJ2-1, with TRBD2 matching 12 bases. The CDR3 runs to 17 residues. The junction had 2 bases not matched to a gene; V was cut back by 0 bases and J by 2 bases. CDR1 MNHEY and CDR2 SVGAGI come from the germline V gene. The CDR3 is CASSYSGLAGTYNEQFF. For the CDR3, the DNA is TGTGCCAGCAGTTACTCTGGACTAGCGGGAACCTACAATGAGCAGTTCTTC.

This clonotype was observed a few times. This chain links TRBV2 with TRBJ2-2, with 12 nucleotides matching TRBD2. V shed 6 bases, J shed 5 bases, and the junction held 4 bases outside the gene matches. CDR1 is SNHLY, CDR2 FYNNEI, per germline. The CDR3 extends over 15 amino acids. CDR3 DNA: TGTGCCAGCAGGGAAACTAGCGGGGGGACCGGGGAGCTGTTTTTT. This sequence encodes CASRETSGGTGELFF.

A few counts support this clonotype. As DNA, the CDR3 is TGCAGTGCTAGAGTTCCGGGACAACCCCAAGAGACCCAGTACTTC. This gives the protein CSARVPGQPQETQYF. The genes are TRBV20-1 and TRBJ2-5; possibly TRBD1 for D (6 bases). CDR1 is DFQATT, CDR2 SNEGSKA, per germline (reference sequence). Between the trimmed V and J ends, which lost 1 base and 1 base, there was a span of 13 bases. The CDR3 has 15 residues.

The table lists this clonotype with many counts. This sequence joins TRBV27 and TRBJ2-7; D is ambiguous. The CDR3 contains 13 residues. Germline V gene sequence: CDR1 MNHEY, CDR2 SMNVEV (reference sequence). The V end was cut by 3 bases, the J end by 2 bases, with 8 bases between. Written as DNA, the CDR3 is TGTGCCAGCAGTTTGGGCAGCCCCTACGAGCAGTACTTC. It codes for CASSLGSPYEQYF.